This T cell receptor beta chain was observed in a study of read filtering for tumor transcriptome and immune sequencing. Whole-study context: The cohort had about 16 men and approximately 13 women aged roughly 40 to 90, mean roughly 65 years. By R-ISS, stages I, II and III held about 8, 17 and 7 patients. DNase treatment preceded whole-transcriptome library preparation. RNA-seq yielded only roughly 75 to 1273 TCR reads, IR-seq about 3.5 to 10.27 million.

CDR3 size: 16 residues. Germline CDR1 LNHDA, CDR2 SQIVND (reference sequence). V lost 6 bases to trimming and J lost 0 bases, with 15 bases between them. The library was built from roughly 400 ng RNA with molecular barcoded adaptors for alpha/delta and beta/gamma chains. One entry per CDR3 protein results from TCRdb running MiXCR on the reads. The sample has roughly 130,000 distinct CDR3 sequences; about an eighth are singletons. The source of this sequence is a donor at least 40 years old with multiple myeloma. The sequenced sample was a population of CD138-negative cells sorted from bone marrow. The chain combines TRBV19 with TRBJ1-5, with D tentatively TRBD1 (6 bases). CDR3 protein: CASSLTGPYSNQPQHF. The CDR3 coding sequence is TGTGCCAGTAGCCTGACAGGACCTTATAGCAATCAGCCCCAGCATTTT.